This TCR beta chain was found in a study of T cell repertoires in cytomegalovirus infection. Findings and limits, study-wide: Dominant in the ex vivo response were TCR beta clonotypes restricted by HLA-C and specific for CMV.

Germline values: CDR1 SNHLY, CDR2 FYNNEI. This CDR3 has 15 amino acids. V shed 8 bases and J shed 5 bases, with 16 bases lying between them. In regard to this clonotype: Its antigen is not identified.

MiXCR was run by TCRdb on the reads, yielding one entry per CDR3 protein. The sample has 250,000 to 300,000 distinct CDR3 sequences, about a quarter seen once. This chain links TRBV2 with TRBJ1-6, with TRBD1 as a possible D gene (6 bases). The clonotype was recovered from a human donor in good health (CMV status not recorded). Some clones in this sample may be carry-over from other donors' samples. The sequencing sample was made of PBMCs. This CDR3 reads CASAEQGVNNSPLHF. Here the CDR3 DNA reads TGTGCCAGCGCGGAACAGGGTGTCAATAATTCACCCCTCCACTTT.